The TCR beta chain under discussion was sequenced for a study of shared clonotypes between healthy human individuals. Clones were read by immunoSEQ multiplex PCR, and TCRdb kept only the in-frame ones, dropping some. The table has around 2.1 million clones, approximately 95% seen once. Sequencing input: naive CD4+ T cells sorted from blood. Regarding subset: CD45RA+ positively selected. The receptor's source is a man aged 18 to 30 in good health.

CDR3 bases: TGCGCCAGCAGCTTGGTTCAAGCGGGAGCTCCGGGCGGGGAGCTGTTTTTT. This codes for CASSLVQAGAPGGELFF. This sequence joins TRBV5-1 and TRBJ2-2; 8 bases align to TRBD2. J lost 7 bases, V lost 0 bases, and 11 bases had no gene match. Germline V CDR1 and CDR2: SGHRS, YFSETQ. This CDR3 has 17 residues.